These T cell receptor beta chains were read from a single sample in a study of cytotoxic CD8 clonotypes in ibrutinib-treated CLL. Data came from immunoSEQ multiplex PCR; TCRdb stores just in-frame clones and leaves some out. This table has over 150,000 clones, 70% to 85% appearing once. The material was PBMCs, obtained after 12 months of ibrutinib treatment. Receptors were obtained from a human donor with chronic lymphocytic leukemia. Each CDR3 is given with its conserved first and last residue. The D gene is left open where the match is weak. Part of the rows lack a size; the others show once, few, many or a class for expanded clones.

J gene	V gene	clone size	D gene	CDR3 DNA	CDR3 protein
TRBJ2-1	TRBV11-2	once	TRBD2	TGTGCCAGCAGCTTGCGCCTAGCGGTATACAATGAGCAGTTCTTC	CASSLRLAVYNEQFF
TRBJ1-3	TRBV28	NA	NA	TGTGCCAGCAGCCAACCCGGGGACACCATATATTTT	CASSQPGDTIYF
TRBJ2-1	TRBV10-3	NA	NA	TGTGCCATCACTAGTTCCACTTACGGTGAGCAGTTCTTC	CAITSSTYGEQFF
TRBJ2-7	TRBV20-1	NA	NA	TGCAGTGCTATATCCGACGAGCAGTACTTC	CSAISDEQYF
TRBJ2-2	TRBV2	NA	NA	TGTGCCAGCCTGGGGCTGGGTAGGGACACCTTCTTTGACACCGGGGAGCTGTTTTTT	CASLGLGRDTFFDTGELFF
TRBJ1-2	TRBV4-2	few	TRBD1	TGTGCCAGCAGAAACAGGGGGAACTATGGCTACACCTTC	CASRNRGNYGYTF
TRBJ1-4	TRBV5-5	NA	TRBD1	TGTGCCAGCAGCTTCGACAGGGGGCTTGAAAAACTGTTTTTT	CASSFDRGLEKLFF
TRBJ2-2	TRBV28	NA	TRBD2	TGTGCCAGCAGACCTACTAGCGGGAGGGCCTTGTCCGGGGAGCTGTTTTTT	CASRPTSGRALSGELFF
TRBJ1-5	TRBV28	few	NA	TGTGCCAGCAACCTACCGACTTCCTCTCATCAGCCCCAGCATTTT	CASNLPTSSHQPQHF
TRBJ1-5	TRBV7-8	few	NA	TGTGCCAGCAGCATACAGGATTATCAGCCCCAGCATTTT	CASSIQDYQPQHF
TRBJ1-3	TRBV7-2	NA	NA	TGTGCCAGCAGCCCACCTGGTAGAGGACCTCTCTCTGGAAACACCATATATTTT	CASSPPGRGPLSGNTIYF
TRBJ1-4	TRBV4-3	NA	NA	TGCGCCAGCAGCCAAGTAAACAGGGCTGAAAAACTGTTTTTT	CASSQVNRAEKLFF
TRBJ1-2	TRBV7-9	NA	NA	TGTGCCAGCAGCTTAGTGCCAGGCGCGGGGAACTATGGCTACACCTTC	CASSLVPGAGNYGYTF
TRBJ2-3	TRBV19	NA	NA	TGTGCCAGTAGTCGGGGCCTTAGCACAGATACGCAGTATTTT	CASSRGLSTDTQYF
TRBJ1-2	TRBV6-5	NA	TRBD1	TGTGCCAGCAGCAACCCCGGACAGGGGTTTAGAGGCTACACCTTC	CASSNPGQGFRGYTF
TRBJ1-2	TRBV9	NA	TRBD1	TGTGCCAGCAGCCCCGGTTCAGGGGGGGCTAGGGGCTACACCTTC	CASSPGSGGARGYTF
TRBJ2-1	TRBV15	NA	TRBD1	TGTGCCACCAGCACCGCCGGGACAGGGGGGAGAAACAATGAGCAGTTCTTC	CATSTAGTGGRNNEQFF
TRBJ2-7	TRBV7-8	NA	NA	TGTGCCAGCAGCTTGGGGTGGCCGAATTCGTACGAGCAGTACTTC	CASSLGWPNSYEQYF
TRBJ1-2	TRBV28	NA	TRBD1	TGTGCCAGCAGTTCCCCAGGGGGAGCGGGCGGCTACACCTTC	CASSSPGGAGGYTF
TRBJ1-4	TRBV21-1	NA	NA	TGTGCCAGCAGCAAAGAAGCCCGGGAAAAACTGTTTTTT	CASSKEAREKLFF
TRBJ2-6	TRBV19	once	NA	TGTGCCAACTCAACAGGGCCTCGGGGGGCCAACGTCCTGACTTTC	CANSTGPRGANVLTF
TRBJ2-5	TRBV7-2	NA	NA	TGTGCCAGCAGACGGGCCGGTACCCAGTACTTC	CASRRAGTQYF
TRBJ2-7	TRBV5-1	NA	TRBD1	TGCGCCAGCAGCCCTATAGGTGACAGGGCGGATCATTACGAGCAGTACTTC	CASSPIGDRADHYEQYF
TRBJ2-2	TRBV7-9	NA	NA	TGTGCCAGCAGCTTACGTAGGAGAACCGGGGAGCTGTTTTTT	CASSLRRRTGELFF
TRBJ2-5	TRBV6-6	NA	NA	TGTGCCAGCAGTAGATCGGGAGTCCGCCCGGAGACCCAGTACTTC	CASSRSGVRPETQYF
TRBJ2-1	TRBV2	NA	TRBD1	TGTGCCAGCAGGAGGGGGCATGATGAGCAGTTCTTC	CASRRGHDEQFF